The present T cell receptor beta chain was sequenced within a study of human T cells and chemical hapten exposure. This clonotype showed up just a few times. Its antigen is currently unknown. The length of the CDR3 is 13 residues. V was pared by 7 bases and J by 5 bases, with 14 bases between. Germline V lookup: CDR1 MNHEY, CDR2 SVGAGI. Individual cDNA molecules had unique molecular identifiers attached to them by the library. Each CDR3 protein is one row after TCRdb ran MiXCR on the RACE reads. The sample has around 360,000 distinct CDR3 sequences; about 6% are singletons. Time point given: patch test 2, 6 weeks after DPC sensitization. The sample's treatment: therapeutic diphenylcyclopropenone sensitization with weekly scalp DPC. The authors' total RNA extraction used unfractionated whole blood. Study results and limitations: In comparison with controls, expanded TCRs gave rise to a significantly larger number of large CDR3 similarity clusters.

The sequence was collected from a woman aged 18-29 years with alopecia areata. Some clones in this sample may be carry-over from other donors' samples. The source was whole blood, collected in connection with sensitization to the hapten diphenylcyclopropenone (DPC). The rearrangement uses TRBV6-5 and TRBJ1-2, with no clear D. The CDR3 DNA reads as TGTGCCAGCAAGAGGACTGCCTCTTATGGCTACACCTTC. The encoded protein is CASKRTASYGYTF.